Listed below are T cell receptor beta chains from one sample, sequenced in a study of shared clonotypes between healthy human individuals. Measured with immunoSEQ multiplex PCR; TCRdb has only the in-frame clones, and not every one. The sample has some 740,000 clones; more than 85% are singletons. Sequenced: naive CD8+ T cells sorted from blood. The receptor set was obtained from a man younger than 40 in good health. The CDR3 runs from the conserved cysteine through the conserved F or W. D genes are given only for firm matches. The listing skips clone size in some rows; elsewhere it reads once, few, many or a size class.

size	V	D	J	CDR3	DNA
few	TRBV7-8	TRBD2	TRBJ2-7	CASSPTSGRYEQYF	TGTGCCAGCAGCCCGACTAGCGGGAGGTACGAGCAGTACTTC
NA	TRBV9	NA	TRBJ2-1	CASSSLEGLNEQFF	TGTGCCAGCAGCTCGTTGGAGGGGCTGAATGAGCAGTTCTTC
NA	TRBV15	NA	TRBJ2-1	CATSRDGQQNEQFF	TGTGCCACCAGCAGAGATGGACAGCAGAATGAGCAGTTCTTC
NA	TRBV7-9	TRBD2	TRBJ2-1	CASSSPRGSGNEQFF	TGTGCCAGCAGCTCCCCCCGCGGGAGTGGGAATGAGCAGTTCTTC
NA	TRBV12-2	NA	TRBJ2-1	CASRSRDQESNEQFF	TGTGCAAGTCGCTCCCGGGACCAGGAATCCAATGAGCAGTTCTTC
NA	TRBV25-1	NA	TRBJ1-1	CASSPQALDIEAFF	TGTGCCAGCAGTCCGCAAGCGTTGGACATTGAAGCTTTCTTT
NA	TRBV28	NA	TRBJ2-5	CASSPHARARGETQYF	TGTGCCAGCAGTCCCCACGCACGGGCGAGGGGAGAGACCCAGTACTTC
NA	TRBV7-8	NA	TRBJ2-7	CASSLSSYEQYF	TGTGCCAGCAGCTTGAGCTCCTACGAGCAGTACTTC
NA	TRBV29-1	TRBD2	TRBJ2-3	CSVAWVAGVMADTQYF	TGCAGCGTAGCATGGGTAGCGGGAGTAATGGCAGATACGCAGTATTTT
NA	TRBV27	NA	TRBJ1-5	CASRQDHSNQPQHF	TGTGCCAGTCGACAGGATCATAGCAATCAGCCCCAGCATTTT
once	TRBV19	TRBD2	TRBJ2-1	CASSIIPGGNEQFF	TGTGCCAGTAGTATCATTCCGGGGGGCAATGAGCAGTTCTTC
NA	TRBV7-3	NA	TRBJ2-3	CASSLNGPHTDTQYF	TGTGCCAGCAGCTTAAACGGGCCTCACACAGATACGCAGTATTTT
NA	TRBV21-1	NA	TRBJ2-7	CASGWEYTFYEQYF	TGTGCCAGCGGATGGGAGTATACTTTCTACGAGCAGTACTTC
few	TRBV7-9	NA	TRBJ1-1	CASRYYREEAFF	TGTGCCAGCAGATATTACAGGGAAGAAGCTTTCTTT
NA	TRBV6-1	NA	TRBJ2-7	CASSVSAEHYEQYF	TGTGCCAGCAGTGTGTCGGCGGAACACTACGAGCAGTACTTC
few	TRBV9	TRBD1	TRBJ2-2	CASSGGDRKNTGELFF	TGTGCCAGCAGCGGAGGGGACAGGAAGAACACCGGGGAGCTGTTTTTT
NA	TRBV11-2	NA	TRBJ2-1	CASSSSPRRGSYNEQFF	TGTGCCAGCAGCTCCTCGCCCCGCCGGGGTAGCTACAATGAGCAGTTCTTC
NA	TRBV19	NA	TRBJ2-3	CASSIGGSLTDTQYF	TGTGCCAGTAGTATAGGCGGCAGCTTGACAGATACGCAGTATTTT
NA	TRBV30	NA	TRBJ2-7	CAWTWGAGVDEQYF	TGTGCCTGGACATGGGGGGCGGGAGTCGACGAGCAGTACTTC
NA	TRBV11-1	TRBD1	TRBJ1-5	CASSLGQGNQPQHF	TGTGCCAGCAGCCTGGGACAGGGGAATCAGCCCCAGCATTTT
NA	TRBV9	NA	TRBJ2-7	CASSVGESYEQYF	TGTGCCAGCAGCGTAGGCGAGTCCTACGAGCAGTACTTC
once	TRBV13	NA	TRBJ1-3	CASSWGRISGNTIYF	TGTGCCAGCAGCTGGGGGCGGATCTCTGGAAACACCATATATTTT
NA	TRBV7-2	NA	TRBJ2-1	CASSLDPVNEQFF	TGTGCCAGCAGCTTAGATCCTGTTAATGAGCAGTTCTTC
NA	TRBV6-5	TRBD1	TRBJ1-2	CASKTGGADYGYTF	TGTGCCAGCAAGACAGGGGGCGCGGACTATGGCTACACCTTC
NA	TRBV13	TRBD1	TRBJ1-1	CASSWTGDEAFF	TGTGCCAGCAGCTGGACAGGGGATGAAGCTTTCTTT
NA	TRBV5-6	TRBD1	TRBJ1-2	CASSLGTGSLYGYTF	TGTGCCAGCAGCTTGGGGACAGGAAGCCTCTATGGCTACACCTTC
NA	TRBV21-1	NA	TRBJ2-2	CASSKVLEGSRNTGELFF	TGTGCCAGCAGCAAAGTATTGGAGGGGAGCAGGAACACCGGGGAGCTGTTTTTT
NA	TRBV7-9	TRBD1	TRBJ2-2	CASSSTGTGVTGELFF	TGTGCCAGCAGCTCTACCGGGACAGGGGTCACCGGGGAGCTGTTTTTT